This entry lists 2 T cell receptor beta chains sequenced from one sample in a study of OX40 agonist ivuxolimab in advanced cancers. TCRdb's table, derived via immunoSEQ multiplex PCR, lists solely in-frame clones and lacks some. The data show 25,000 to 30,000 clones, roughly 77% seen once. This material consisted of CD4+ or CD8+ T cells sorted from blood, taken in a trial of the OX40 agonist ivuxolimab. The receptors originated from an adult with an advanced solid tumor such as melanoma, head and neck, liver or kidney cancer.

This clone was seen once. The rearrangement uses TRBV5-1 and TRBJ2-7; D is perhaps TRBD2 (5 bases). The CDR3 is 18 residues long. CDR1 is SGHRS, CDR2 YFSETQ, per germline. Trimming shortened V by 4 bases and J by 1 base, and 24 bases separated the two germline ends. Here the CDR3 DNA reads TGCGCCAGCAGCCCGAGCGGCGTCCAGATCCCCTTTTCCTACGAGCAGTACTTC. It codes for CASSPSGVQIPFSYEQYF. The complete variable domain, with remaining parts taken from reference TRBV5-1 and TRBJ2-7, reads KAGVTQTPRYLIKTRGQQVTLSCSPISGHRSVSWYQQTPGQGLQFLFEYFSETQRNKGNFPGRFSGRQFSNSRSEMNVSTLELGDSALYLCASSPSGVQIPFSYEQYFGPGTRLTVT.

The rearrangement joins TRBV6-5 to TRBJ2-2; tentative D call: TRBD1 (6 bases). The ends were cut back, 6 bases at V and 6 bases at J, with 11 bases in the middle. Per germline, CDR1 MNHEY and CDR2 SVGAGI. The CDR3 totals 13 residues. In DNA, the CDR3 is TGTGCCAGCAGCTTGGGGGCTGCCGGGGAGCTGTTTTTT. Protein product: CASSLGAAGELFF.